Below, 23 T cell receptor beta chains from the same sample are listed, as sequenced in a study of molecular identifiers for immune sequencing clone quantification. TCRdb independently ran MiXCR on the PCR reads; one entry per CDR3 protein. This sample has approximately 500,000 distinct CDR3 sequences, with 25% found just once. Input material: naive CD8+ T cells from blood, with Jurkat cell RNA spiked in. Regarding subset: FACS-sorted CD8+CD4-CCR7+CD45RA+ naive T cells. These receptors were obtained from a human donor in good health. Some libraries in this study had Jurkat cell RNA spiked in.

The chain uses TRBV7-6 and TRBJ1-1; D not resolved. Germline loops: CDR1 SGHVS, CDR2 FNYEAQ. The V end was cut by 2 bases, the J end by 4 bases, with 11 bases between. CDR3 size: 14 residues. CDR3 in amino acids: CASSLNAVGTEAFF. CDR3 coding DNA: TGTGCCAGCAGCTTAAACGCGGTGGGCACTGAAGCTTTCTTT.

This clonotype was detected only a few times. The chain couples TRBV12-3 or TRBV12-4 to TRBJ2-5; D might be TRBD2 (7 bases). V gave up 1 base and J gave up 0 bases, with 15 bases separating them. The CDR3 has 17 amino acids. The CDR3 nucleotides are TGTGCCAGCAGTTTAGGATCCGCGGGGGCCTACCAAGAGACCCAGTACTTC. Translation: CASSLGSAGAYQETQYF.

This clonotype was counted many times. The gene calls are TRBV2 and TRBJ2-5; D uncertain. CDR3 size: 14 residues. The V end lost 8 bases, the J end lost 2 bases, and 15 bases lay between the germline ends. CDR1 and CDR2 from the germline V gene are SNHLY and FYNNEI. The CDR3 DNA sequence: TGTGCCAGCCCCCCGATTGCAGCGCAAGAGACCCAGTACTTC. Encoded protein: CASPPIAAQETQYF.

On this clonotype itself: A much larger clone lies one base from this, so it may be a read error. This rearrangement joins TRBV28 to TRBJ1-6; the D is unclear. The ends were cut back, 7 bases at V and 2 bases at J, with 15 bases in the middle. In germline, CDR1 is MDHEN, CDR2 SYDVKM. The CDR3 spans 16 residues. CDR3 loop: CASITIRSPYNSPLHF. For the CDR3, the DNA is TGTGCCAGCATCACGATCCGGAGCCCCTATAATTCACCCCTCCACTTT.

CDR3 nucleotide sequence: TGCAGCGTTGATAGTCGAAACACCATATATTTT. It specifies CSVDSRNTIYF. This chain uses TRBV29-1 with TRBJ1-3; D gene ambiguous. This CDR3 spans 11 amino acids. V lost 3 bases, J lost 5 bases, and 5 bases lay in between. Per germline, CDR1 SQVTM and CDR2 ANQGSEA.

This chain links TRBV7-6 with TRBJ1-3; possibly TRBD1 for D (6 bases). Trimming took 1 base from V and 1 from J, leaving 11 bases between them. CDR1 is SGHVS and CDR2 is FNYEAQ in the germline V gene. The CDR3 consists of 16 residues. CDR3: CASSLGTGTSGNTIYF. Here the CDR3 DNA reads TGTGCCAGCAGCTTAGGAACAGGGACTTCTGGAAACACCATATATTTT. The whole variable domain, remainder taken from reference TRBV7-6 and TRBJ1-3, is GAGVSQSPRYKVTKRGQDVALRCDPISGHVSLYWYRQALGQGPEFLTYFNYEAQQDKSGLPNDRFSAERPEGSISTLTIQRTEQRDSAMYRCASSLGTGTSGNTIYFGEGSWLTVV.

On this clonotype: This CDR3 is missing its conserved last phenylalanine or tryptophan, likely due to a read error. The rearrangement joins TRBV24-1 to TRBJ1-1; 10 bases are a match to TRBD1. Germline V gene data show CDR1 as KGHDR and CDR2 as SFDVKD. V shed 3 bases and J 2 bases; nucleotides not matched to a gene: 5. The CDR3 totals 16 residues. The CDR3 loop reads CATSDSTTGGNTEAFL. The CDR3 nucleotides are TGTGCCACCAGTGATAGCACGACAGGGGGCAACACTGAAGCTTTCCTT.

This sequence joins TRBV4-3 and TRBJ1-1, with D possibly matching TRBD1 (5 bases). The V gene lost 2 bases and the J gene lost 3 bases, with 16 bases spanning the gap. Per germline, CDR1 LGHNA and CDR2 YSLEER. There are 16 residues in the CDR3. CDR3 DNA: TGCGCCAGCAGCCAACGAGACTGGGACGGGGACACTGAAGCTTTCTTT. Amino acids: CASSQRDWDGDTEAFF.

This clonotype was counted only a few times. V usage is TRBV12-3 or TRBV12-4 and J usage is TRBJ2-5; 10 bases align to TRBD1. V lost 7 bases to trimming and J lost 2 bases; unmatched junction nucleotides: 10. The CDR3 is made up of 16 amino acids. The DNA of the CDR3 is TGTGCCAGCACCGCGGGACAGGGGTTGGGTCAAGAGACCCAGTACTTC. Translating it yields CASTAGQGLGQETQYF.

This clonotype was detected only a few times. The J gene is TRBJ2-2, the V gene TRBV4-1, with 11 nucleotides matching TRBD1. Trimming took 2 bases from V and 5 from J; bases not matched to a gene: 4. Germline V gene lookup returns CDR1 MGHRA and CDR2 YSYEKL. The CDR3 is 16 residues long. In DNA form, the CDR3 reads TGCGCCAGCAGCCAAAGCGGGACAGGGGGGACCGGGGAGCTGTTTTTT. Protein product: CASSQSGTGGTGELFF.

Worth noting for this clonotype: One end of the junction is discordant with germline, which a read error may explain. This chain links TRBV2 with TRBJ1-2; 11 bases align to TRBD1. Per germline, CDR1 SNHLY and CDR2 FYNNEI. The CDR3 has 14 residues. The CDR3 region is CASSEGTGGHGHTF. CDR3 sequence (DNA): TGTGCCAGCAGTGAAGGGACAGGGGGCCATGGCCACACCTTC.

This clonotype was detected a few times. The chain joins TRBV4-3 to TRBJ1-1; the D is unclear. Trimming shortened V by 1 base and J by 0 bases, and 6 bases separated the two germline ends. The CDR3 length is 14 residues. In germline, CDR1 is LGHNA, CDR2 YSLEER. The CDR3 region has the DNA TGCGCCAGCAGCCAAGCGCCCGTGAACACTGAAGCTTTCTTT. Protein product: CASSQAPVNTEAFF.

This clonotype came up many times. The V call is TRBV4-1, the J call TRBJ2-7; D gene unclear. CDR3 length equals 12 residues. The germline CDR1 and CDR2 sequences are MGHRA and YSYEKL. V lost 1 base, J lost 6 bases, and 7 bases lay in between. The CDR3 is CASSQVTGEQYF. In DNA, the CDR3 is TGCGCCAGCAGCCAAGTAACGGGCGAGCAGTACTTC.

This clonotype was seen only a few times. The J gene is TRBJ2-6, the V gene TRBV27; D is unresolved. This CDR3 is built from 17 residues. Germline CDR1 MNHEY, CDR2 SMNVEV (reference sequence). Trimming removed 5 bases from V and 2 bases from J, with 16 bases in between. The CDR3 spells CASSLVGGSAGANVLTF. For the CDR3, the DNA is TGTGCCAGCAGTCTTGTGGGCGGTTCGGCTGGGGCCAACGTCCTGACTTTC.

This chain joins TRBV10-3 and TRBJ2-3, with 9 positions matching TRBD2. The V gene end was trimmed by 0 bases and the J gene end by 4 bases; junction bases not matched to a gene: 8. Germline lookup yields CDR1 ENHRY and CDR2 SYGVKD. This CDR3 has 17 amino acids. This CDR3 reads CAISESFSGGPPDTQYF. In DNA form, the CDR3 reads TGTGCCATCAGTGAGTCGTTTAGCGGGGGCCCCCCAGATACGCAGTATTTT.

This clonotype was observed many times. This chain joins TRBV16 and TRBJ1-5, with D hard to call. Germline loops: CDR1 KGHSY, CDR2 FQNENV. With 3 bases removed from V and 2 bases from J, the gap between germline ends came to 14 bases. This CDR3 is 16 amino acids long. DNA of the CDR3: TGTGCCAGCAGCCACATTTTTGACACCGGCAATCAGCCCCAGCATTTT. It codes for CASSHIFDTGNQPQHF.

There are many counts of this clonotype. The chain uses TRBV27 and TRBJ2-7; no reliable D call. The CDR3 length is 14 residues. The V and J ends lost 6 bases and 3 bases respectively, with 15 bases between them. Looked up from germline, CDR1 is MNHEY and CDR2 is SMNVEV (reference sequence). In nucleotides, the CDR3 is TGTGCCAGCAGCCTTAATCGCCAGGTCTACGAGCAGTACTTC. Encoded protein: CASSLNRQVYEQYF.

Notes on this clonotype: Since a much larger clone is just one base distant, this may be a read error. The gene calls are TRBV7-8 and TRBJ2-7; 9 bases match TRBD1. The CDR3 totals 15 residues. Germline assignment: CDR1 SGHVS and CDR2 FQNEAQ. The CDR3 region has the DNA TGTGCCAGCGGCCCGCGGGACAGGGTAGACTACGAGCAGTGCTTC. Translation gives CASGPRDRVDYEQCF.

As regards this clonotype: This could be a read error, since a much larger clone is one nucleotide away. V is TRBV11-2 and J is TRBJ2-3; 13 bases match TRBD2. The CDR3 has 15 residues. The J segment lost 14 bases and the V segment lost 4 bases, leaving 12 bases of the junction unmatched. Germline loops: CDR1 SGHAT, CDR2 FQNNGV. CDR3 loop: CASSSGLAGLEALYF. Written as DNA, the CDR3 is TGTGCCAGCAGCTCGGGACTAGCGGGACTAGAAGCGCTGTATTTT.

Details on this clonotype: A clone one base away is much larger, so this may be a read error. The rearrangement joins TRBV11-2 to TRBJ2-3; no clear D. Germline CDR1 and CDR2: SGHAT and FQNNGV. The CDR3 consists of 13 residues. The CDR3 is CASGLGMVDTQYF. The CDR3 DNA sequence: TGTGCCAGCGGCTTGGGTATGGTGGATACGCAGTATTTT.

The CDR3 DNA sequence: TGTGCCAGCAGCCGCCGGGGGGGCGGGAGGATAGATGAGCAGTTCTTC. Protein sequence: CASSRRGGGRIDEQFF. The chain links TRBV28 to TRBJ2-1; 8 nucleotides line up with TRBD2. Germline trimming cut 6 bases from V and 8 bases from J; bases unmatched to any gene: 15. Per the germline V gene, CDR1 is MDHEN and CDR2 is SYDVKM. The CDR3 covers 16 residues. The whole variable domain, filled in from reference TRBV28 and TRBJ2-1, reads DVKVTQSSRYLVKRTGEKVFLECVQDMDHENMFWYRQDPGLGLRLIYFSYDVKMKEKGDIPEGYSVSREKKERFSLILESASTNQTSMYLCASSRRGGGRIDEQFFGPGTRLTVL.

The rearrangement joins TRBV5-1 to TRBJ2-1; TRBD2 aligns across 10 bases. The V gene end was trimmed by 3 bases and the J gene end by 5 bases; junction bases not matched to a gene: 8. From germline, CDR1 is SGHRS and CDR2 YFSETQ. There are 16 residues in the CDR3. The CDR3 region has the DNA TGCGCCAGCAGCTCAGCCATAGCGGGAGGAGACAATGAGCAGTTCTTC. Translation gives CASSSAIAGGDNEQFF.

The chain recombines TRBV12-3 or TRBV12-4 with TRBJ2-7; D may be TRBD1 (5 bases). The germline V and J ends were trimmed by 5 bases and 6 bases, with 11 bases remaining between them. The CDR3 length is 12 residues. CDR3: CASSLQVSEQYF. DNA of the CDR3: TGTGCCAGCAGTCTACAGGTCTCCGAGCAGTACTTC.